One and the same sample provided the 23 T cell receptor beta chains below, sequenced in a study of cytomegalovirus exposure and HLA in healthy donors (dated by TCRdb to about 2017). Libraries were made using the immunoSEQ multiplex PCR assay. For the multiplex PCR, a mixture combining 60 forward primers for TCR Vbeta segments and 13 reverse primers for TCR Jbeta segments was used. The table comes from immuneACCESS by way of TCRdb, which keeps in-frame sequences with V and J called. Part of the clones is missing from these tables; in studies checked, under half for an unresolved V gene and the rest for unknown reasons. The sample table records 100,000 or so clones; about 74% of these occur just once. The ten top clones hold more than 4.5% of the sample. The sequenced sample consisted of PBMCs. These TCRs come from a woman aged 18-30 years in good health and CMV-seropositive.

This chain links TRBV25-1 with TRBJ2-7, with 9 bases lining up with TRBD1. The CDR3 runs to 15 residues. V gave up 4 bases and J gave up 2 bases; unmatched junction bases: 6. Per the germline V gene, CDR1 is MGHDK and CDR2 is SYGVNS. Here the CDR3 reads CASSADRGIPYEQYF. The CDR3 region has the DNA TGTGCCAGCAGTGCCGACAGGGGGATTCCCTACGAGCAGTACTTC.

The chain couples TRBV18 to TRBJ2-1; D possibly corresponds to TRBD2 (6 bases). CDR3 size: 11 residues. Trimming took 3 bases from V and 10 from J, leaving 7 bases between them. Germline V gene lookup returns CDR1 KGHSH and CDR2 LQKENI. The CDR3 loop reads CASSPREEQFF. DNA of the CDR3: TGTGCCAGCTCACCGCGGGAAGAGCAGTTCTTC. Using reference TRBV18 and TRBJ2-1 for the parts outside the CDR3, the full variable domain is NAGVMQNPRHLVRRRGQEARLRCSPMKGHSHVYWYRQLPEEGLKFMVYLQKENIIDESGMPKERFSAEFPKEGPSILRIQQVVRGDSAAYFCASSPREEQFFGPGTRLTVL.

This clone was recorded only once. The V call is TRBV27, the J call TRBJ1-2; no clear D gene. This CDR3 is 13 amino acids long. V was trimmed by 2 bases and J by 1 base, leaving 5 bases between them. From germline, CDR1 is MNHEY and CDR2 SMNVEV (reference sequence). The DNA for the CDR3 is TGTGCCAGCAGTTTACGGGTTAACTATGGCTACACCTTC. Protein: CASSLRVNYGYTF.

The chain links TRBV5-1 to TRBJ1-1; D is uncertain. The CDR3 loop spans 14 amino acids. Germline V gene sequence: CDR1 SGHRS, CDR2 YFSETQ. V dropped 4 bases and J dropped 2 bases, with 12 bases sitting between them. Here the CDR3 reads CASSDSRTNTEAFF. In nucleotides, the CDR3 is TGCGCCAGCAGCGATTCAAGGACTAACACTGAAGCTTTCTTT.

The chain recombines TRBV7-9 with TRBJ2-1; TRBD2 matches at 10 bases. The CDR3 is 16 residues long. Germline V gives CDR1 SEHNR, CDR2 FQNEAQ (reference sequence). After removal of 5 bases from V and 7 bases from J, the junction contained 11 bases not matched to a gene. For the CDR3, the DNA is TGTGCCAGCAGCCCCACTAGCGGGACGACCTTAAATGAGCAGTTCTTC. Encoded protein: CASSPTSGTTLNEQFF.

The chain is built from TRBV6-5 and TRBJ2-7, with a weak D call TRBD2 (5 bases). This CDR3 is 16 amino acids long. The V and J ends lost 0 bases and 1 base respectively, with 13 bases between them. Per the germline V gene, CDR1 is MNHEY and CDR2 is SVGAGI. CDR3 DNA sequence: TGTGCCAGCAGTTACTCGAGGGTTATTGGGTCCTACGAGCAGTACTTC. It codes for CASSYSRVIGSYEQYF.

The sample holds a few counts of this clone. CDR3 nucleotides: TGCAGCGTGGACTTGTACAATGAGCAGTTCTTC. Protein sequence: CSVDLYNEQFF. The rearrangement links TRBV29-1 to TRBJ2-1; weak D call: TRBD2 (5 bases). This CDR3 is built from 11 residues. Germline loops: CDR1 SQVTM, CDR2 ANQGSEA. V lost 6 bases, J lost 4 bases, and 7 bases lay in between.

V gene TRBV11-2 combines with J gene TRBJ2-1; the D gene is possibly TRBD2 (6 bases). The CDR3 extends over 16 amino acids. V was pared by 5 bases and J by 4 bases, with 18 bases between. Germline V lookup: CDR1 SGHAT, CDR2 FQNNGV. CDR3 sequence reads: CASSPYSGNAYNEQFF. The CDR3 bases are TGTGCCAGCAGCCCTTATAGCGGCAATGCTTACAATGAGCAGTTCTTC.

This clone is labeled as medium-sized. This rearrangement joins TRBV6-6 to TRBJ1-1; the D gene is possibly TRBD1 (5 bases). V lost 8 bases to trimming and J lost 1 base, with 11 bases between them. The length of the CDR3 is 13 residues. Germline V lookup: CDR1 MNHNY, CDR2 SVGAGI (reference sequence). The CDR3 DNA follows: TGTGCCAGCGGGACGGGGGAGAACACTGAAGCTTTCTTT. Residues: CASGTGENTEAFF.

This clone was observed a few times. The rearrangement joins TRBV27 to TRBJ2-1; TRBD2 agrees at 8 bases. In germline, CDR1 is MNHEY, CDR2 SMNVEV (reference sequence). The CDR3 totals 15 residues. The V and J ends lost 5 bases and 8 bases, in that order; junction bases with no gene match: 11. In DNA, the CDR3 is TGTGCCAGCAGTCCCCGGGCTAGCGGGTCCCATGAGCAGTTCTTC. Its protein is CASSPRASGSHEQFF.

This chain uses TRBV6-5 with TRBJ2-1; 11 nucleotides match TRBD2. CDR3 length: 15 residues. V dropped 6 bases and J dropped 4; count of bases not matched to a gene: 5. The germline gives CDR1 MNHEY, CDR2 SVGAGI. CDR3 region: CASRSGTSGYNEQFF. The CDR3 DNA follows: TGTGCCAGCAGGTCCGGGACTAGCGGATACAATGAGCAGTTCTTC.

The CDR3 region has the DNA TGTGCCAGCAGTCCGCAGGGGGCTTGGTATGGCTACACCTTC. Translating gives CASSPQGAWYGYTF. The gene calls are TRBV28 and TRBJ1-2, with 8 bases lining up with TRBD1. Germline lookup yields CDR1 MDHEN and CDR2 SYDVKM. V shed 5 bases, J shed 5 bases, and the junction held 7 bases outside the gene matches. The CDR3 has 14 amino acids.

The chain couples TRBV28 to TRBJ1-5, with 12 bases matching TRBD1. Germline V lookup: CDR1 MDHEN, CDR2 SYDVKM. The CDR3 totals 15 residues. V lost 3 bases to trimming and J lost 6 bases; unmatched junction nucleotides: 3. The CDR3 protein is CASSFRDRGLQPQHF. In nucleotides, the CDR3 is TGTGCCAGCAGTTTTAGGGACAGGGGGCTTCAGCCCCAGCATTTT.

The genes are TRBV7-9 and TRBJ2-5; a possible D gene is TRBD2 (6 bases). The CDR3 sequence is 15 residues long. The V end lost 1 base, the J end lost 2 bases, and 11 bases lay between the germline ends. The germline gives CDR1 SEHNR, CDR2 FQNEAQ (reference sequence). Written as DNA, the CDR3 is TGTGCCAGCAGCTTAGGGGCGGGGATTCAAGAGACCCAGTACTTC. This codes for CASSLGAGIQETQYF.

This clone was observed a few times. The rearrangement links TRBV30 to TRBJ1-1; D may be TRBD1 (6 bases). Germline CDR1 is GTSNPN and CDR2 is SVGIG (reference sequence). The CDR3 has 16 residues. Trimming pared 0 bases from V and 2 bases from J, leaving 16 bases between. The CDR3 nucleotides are TGTGCCTGGAGTGTACGGTCGGGACACCTAAACACTGAAGCTTTCTTT. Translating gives CAWSVRSGHLNTEAFF.

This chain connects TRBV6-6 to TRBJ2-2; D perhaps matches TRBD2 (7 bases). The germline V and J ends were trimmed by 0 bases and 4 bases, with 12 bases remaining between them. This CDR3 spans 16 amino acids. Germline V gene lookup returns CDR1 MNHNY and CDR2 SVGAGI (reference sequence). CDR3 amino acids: CASSYSGGATTGELFF. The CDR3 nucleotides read TGTGCCAGCAGTTACTCGGGGGGGGCGACCACCGGGGAGCTGTTTTTT.

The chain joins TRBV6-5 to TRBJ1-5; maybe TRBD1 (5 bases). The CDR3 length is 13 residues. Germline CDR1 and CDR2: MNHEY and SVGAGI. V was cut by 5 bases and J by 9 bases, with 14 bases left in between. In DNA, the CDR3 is TGTGCCAGCAGTCCCGAGCGGGGACGGCCCCAGCATTTT. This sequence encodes CASSPERGRPQHF.

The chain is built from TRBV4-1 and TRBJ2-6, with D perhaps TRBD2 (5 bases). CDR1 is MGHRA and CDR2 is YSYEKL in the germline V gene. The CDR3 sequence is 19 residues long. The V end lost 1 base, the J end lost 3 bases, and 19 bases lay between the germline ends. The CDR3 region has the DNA TGCGCCAGCAGCCAAGCTCAGGTTCCGGGATTCGGTGGGGCCAACGTCCTGACTTTC. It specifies CASSQAQVPGFGGANVLTF.

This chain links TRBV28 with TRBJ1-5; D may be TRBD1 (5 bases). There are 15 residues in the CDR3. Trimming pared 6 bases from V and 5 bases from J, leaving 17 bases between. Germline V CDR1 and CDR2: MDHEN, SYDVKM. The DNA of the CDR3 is TGTGCCAGCAGCCCCGGGCAGGGAGGGTATCAGCCCCAGCATTTT. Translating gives CASSPGQGGYQPQHF.

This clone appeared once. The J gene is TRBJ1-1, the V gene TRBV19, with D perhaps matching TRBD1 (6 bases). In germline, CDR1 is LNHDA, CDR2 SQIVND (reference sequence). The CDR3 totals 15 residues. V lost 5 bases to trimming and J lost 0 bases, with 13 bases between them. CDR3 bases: TGTGCCAGTAGTTGGACAGCCATCATGAACACTGAAGCTTTCTTT. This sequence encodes CASSWTAIMNTEAFF.

CDR3: CASSELSWVGQGDTYEQYF. The CDR3 coding sequence is TGTGCCAGCAGTGAGCTTTCCTGGGTGGGACAGGGTGATACCTACGAGCAGTACTTC. V gene TRBV2 combines with J gene TRBJ2-7, with 9 bases aligning to TRBD1. J lost 2 bases, V lost 3 bases, and 17 bases had no gene match. The V gene's germline CDR1 is SNHLY and CDR2 FYNNEI. CDR3 length equals 19 residues.

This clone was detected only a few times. The CDR3 sequence: CASSHDRDGTEAFF. The DNA of the CDR3 is TGTGCCAGCAGTCATGACAGGGACGGCACTGAAGCTTTCTTT. The chain uses TRBV6-5 and TRBJ1-1; TRBD1 agrees at 7 bases. CDR3 size: 14 residues. Germline V CDR1 and CDR2: MNHEY, SVGAGI. Unmatched junction bases numbered 7, after V lost 5 bases and J lost 4 bases.

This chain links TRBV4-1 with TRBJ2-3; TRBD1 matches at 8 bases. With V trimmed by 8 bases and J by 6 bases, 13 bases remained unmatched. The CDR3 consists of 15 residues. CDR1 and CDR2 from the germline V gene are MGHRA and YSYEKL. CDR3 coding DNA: TGCGCCAGCCGCGGCCTTGGAGACAGGGGTGATACGCAGTATTTT. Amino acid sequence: CASRGLGDRGDTQYF.